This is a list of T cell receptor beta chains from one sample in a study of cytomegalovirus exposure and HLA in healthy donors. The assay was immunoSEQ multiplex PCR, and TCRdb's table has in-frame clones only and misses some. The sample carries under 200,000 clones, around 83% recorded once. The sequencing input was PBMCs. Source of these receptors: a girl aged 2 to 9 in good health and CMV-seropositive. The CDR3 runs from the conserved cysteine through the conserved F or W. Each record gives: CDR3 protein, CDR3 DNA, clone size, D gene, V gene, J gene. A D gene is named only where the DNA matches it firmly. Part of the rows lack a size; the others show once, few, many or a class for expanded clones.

CDR3aa: CASSFVRELYNEQFF
CDR3nt: TGTGCCAGCAGTTTCGTGAGGGAGCTCTACAATGAGCAGTTCTTC
abundance: NA
d_gene: NA
v_gene: TRBV27
j_gene: TRBJ2-1

CDR3aa: CASSLWGDSGNTIYF
CDR3nt: TGTGCCAGCAGTCTTTGGGGGGACTCTGGAAACACCATATATTTT
abundance: NA
d_gene: NA
v_gene: TRBV28
j_gene: TRBJ1-3

CDR3aa: CASSMETSGLYEQYF
CDR3nt: TGTGCCAGCAGCATGGAGACTAGCGGGCTCTACGAGCAGTACTTC
abundance: NA
d_gene: TRBD2
v_gene: TRBV5-4
j_gene: TRBJ2-7

CDR3aa: CASSPGQGWGNTEAFF
CDR3nt: TGTGCCAGCTCACCGGGCCAGGGATGGGGGAACACTGAAGCTTTCTTT
abundance: NA
d_gene: NA
v_gene: TRBV18
j_gene: TRBJ1-1

CDR3aa: CASSVVLAGGEQFF
CDR3nt: TGTGCCAGCAGCGTAGTACTAGCGGGAGGCGAGCAGTTCTTC
abundance: NA
d_gene: TRBD2
v_gene: TRBV9
j_gene: TRBJ2-1

CDR3aa: CASSQVGTSTDTQYF
CDR3nt: TGCGCCAGCAGCCAAGTGGGGACTAGCACAGATACGCAGTATTTT
abundance: once
d_gene: NA
v_gene: TRBV4-1
j_gene: TRBJ2-3

CDR3aa: CASSPRTSLKKNIQYF
CDR3nt: TGTGCCAGCAGTCCACGGACTAGCCTTAAAAAAAACATTCAGTACTTC
abundance: NA
d_gene: TRBD2
v_gene: TRBV28
j_gene: TRBJ2-4

CDR3aa: CASSLDTTDTQYF
CDR3nt: TGTGCCAGCAGCTTAGATACAACAGATACGCAGTATTTT
abundance: NA
d_gene: NA
v_gene: TRBV11-2
j_gene: TRBJ2-3

CDR3aa: CASSWRQKANYGYTF
CDR3nt: TGTGCCAGCAGCTGGAGACAGAAAGCTAACTATGGCTACACCTTC
abundance: NA
d_gene: NA
v_gene: TRBV5-6
j_gene: TRBJ1-2

CDR3aa: CASSQQGVRNTEAFF
CDR3nt: TGCGCCAGCAGCCAACAAGGAGTTCGGAACACTGAAGCTTTCTTT
abundance: NA
d_gene: NA
v_gene: TRBV4-1
j_gene: TRBJ1-1

CDR3aa: CASSLPGQGALQPQHF
CDR3nt: TGTGCCAGCAGCTTACCCGGACAGGGGGCTCTTCAGCCCCAGCATTTT
abundance: once
d_gene: TRBD1
v_gene: TRBV7-6
j_gene: TRBJ1-5

CDR3aa: CASSPGLAESSYNEQFF
CDR3nt: TGTGCCAGTAGTCCTGGACTAGCGGAAAGCTCCTACAATGAGCAGTTCTTC
abundance: NA
d_gene: TRBD2
v_gene: TRBV19
j_gene: TRBJ2-1

CDR3aa: CAWSQGQGAQNIQYF
CDR3nt: TGTGCCTGGAGCCAGGGACAGGGGGCACAAAACATTCAGTACTTC
abundance: NA
d_gene: TRBD1
v_gene: TRBV30
j_gene: TRBJ2-4

CDR3aa: CASSLGLAGGTGELFF
CDR3nt: TGTGCCAGCAGCTTAGGTCTAGCGGGAGGCACCGGGGAGCTGTTTTTT
abundance: NA
d_gene: TRBD2
v_gene: TRBV11-3
j_gene: TRBJ2-2

CDR3aa: CASSQLTARGYTNYGYTF
CDR3nt: TGCGCCAGCAGCCAACTGACGGCCAGGGGTTACACTAACTATGGCTACACCTTC
abundance: NA
d_gene: NA
v_gene: TRBV4-1
j_gene: TRBJ1-2

CDR3aa: CASSLWWPDTDTQYF
CDR3nt: TGTGCCAGCAGCTTGTGGTGGCCTGACACAGATACGCAGTATTTT
abundance: NA
d_gene: NA
v_gene: TRBV5-5
j_gene: TRBJ2-3

CDR3aa: CASSLEITSGKETQYF
CDR3nt: TGTGCCAGCAGCTTAGAGATCACTAGCGGGAAGGAGACCCAGTACTTC
abundance: once
d_gene: TRBD2
v_gene: TRBV7-2
j_gene: TRBJ2-5

CDR3aa: CASSNGAGVGRETQYF
CDR3nt: TGTGCCAGCAGCAATGGAGCGGGAGTGGGTCGAGAGACCCAGTACTTC
abundance: once
d_gene: TRBD2
v_gene: TRBV13
j_gene: TRBJ2-5